Shown below are 5 T cell receptor beta chains from a single sample sequenced in a study of blood T cells in healthy people across ages. A second PCR of roughly 7 to 11 cycles used a sample-barcoded 5' primer and a J-beta primer mix. TCRdb independently ran MiXCR on the 5' RACE reads; one entry per CDR3 protein. The sample consists of about 1.1 million distinct CDR3 sequences, roughly two fifths of them appearing once. Material for sequencing was blood. The receptors were sampled from a man younger than 35 in good health.

Concerning this clonotype: Relative to the germline gene, one junction end is altered; a read error may explain this. The chain joins TRBV7-2 to TRBJ2-1; 8 positions match TRBD2. CDR1 is SGHTA and CDR2 is FQGNSA in the germline V gene. CDR3 size: 15 residues. CDR3 nucleotides: TGTGCCGGCAGCTTATCGGGGGGGGCACGAGGGGAGCAGTTCTTC. The encoded protein is CAGSLSGGARGEQFF.

The rearrangement joins TRBV4-2 to TRBJ1-4, with 11 bases that match TRBD1. This CDR3 spans 17 amino acids. V lost 0 bases and J lost 8; bases outside the gene matches: 8. CDR1 and CDR2 from the germline V gene are LGHNA and YNFKEQ. The CDR3 sequence is CASSQDLDRGQREKLFF. The CDR3, as DNA: TGTGCCAGCAGCCAAGATCTGGACAGGGGGCAACGGGAAAAACTGTTTTTT.

This clonotype came up many times. The chain joins TRBV20-1 to TRBJ1-1; 10 bases align to TRBD1. Germline V gives CDR1 DFQATT, CDR2 SNEGSKA (reference sequence). The CDR3 has 11 amino acids. The CDR3 spells CSGTGDTEAFF. In DNA, the CDR3 is TGCAGCGGGACAGGGGACACTGAAGCTTTCTTT.

The chain joins TRBV6-1 to TRBJ2-1, with 7 positions matching TRBD1. Germline values: CDR1 MNHNS, CDR2 SASEGT. CDR3 size: 16 residues. Trimming cost V 0 bases and J 5 bases; bases outside gene matches: 7. For the CDR3, the DNA is TGTGCCAGCAGTGAAGCGCAGGGGGTCCTACACAATGAGCAGTTCTTC. Protein: CASSEAQGVLHNEQFF.

The rearrangement uses TRBV4-2 and TRBJ1-1; D call uncertain. The CDR3 length is 15 residues. V lost 0 bases to trimming and J lost 7 bases, with 15 bases between them. Germline V gives CDR1 LGHNA, CDR2 YNFKEQ. CDR3 sequence (DNA): TGTGCCAGCAGCCAAGAAGTTTTTGGCAGGCTTGAAGCTTTCTTT. It yields the protein CASSQEVFGRLEAFF.